Below, 21 T cell receptor beta chains from the same sample are listed, as sequenced in a study of blood T cell repertoires in COVID-19. This table comes from immunoSEQ multiplex PCR, and its TCRdb copy is limited to in-frame clones, with some not included. This sample has around 460,000 clones, with about 90% found just once. The sample consisted of peripheral blood. The receptors were gathered from a man between 18 and 35 years old with COVID-19, enrolled during active disease.

A word on this clone: This specimen includes other DNA sequences encoding the same CDR3. This chain uses TRBV29-1 with TRBJ1-1; a weak D match, TRBD1 (6 bases). Per germline, CDR1 SQVTM and CDR2 ANQGSEA. There are 11 residues in the CDR3. The ends were cut back, 3 bases at V and 4 bases at J, with 6 bases in the middle. The CDR3 coding sequence is TGCAGCGTTGACAGGGGCACTGAAGCTTTCTTT. Translating it yields CSVDRGTEAFF. Supplemented by reference TRBV29-1 and TRBJ1-1, the full variable domain reads SAVISQKPSRDICQRGTSLTIQCQVDSQVTMMFWYRQQPGQSLTLIATANQGSEATYESGFVIDKFPISRPNLTFSTLTVSNMSPEDSSIYLCSVDRGTEAFFGQGTRLTVV.

The V gene is TRBV25-1, the J gene TRBJ1-1; D ambiguous. Germline loops: CDR1 MGHDK, CDR2 SYGVNS. V lost 4 bases to trimming and J lost 1 base, with 7 bases between them. This CDR3 has 13 amino acids. CDR3 protein: CASSVPGNTEAFF. The CDR3 DNA reads TGTGCCAGCAGTGTCCCAGGGAACACTGAAGCTTTCTTT.

Note on this clone: Other nucleotide sequences from this sample produce the same CDR3. The chain is built from TRBV19 and TRBJ2-7; maybe TRBD1 (8 bases). V was clipped by 4 bases and J by 7 bases, with 17 bases between them. Germline V gene data show CDR1 as LNHDA and CDR2 as SQIVND (reference sequence). This CDR3 has 14 residues. The CDR3 DNA sequence: TGTGCCAGTAGTACCGGGACAGGACTAGGAGAGCAGTACTTC. It codes for CASSTGTGLGEQYF.

The chain is built from TRBV29-1 and TRBJ2-7; TRBD2 might be the D (5 bases). The ends were cut back, 4 bases at V and 5 bases at J, with 12 bases in the middle. CDR1 and CDR2 from the germline V gene are SQVTM and ANQGSEA. The CDR3 spans 12 residues. The CDR3 protein is CSVVRLRDEQYF. CDR3 DNA: TGCAGCGTTGTCAGGCTGAGGGACGAGCAGTACTTC.

This chain uses TRBV18 with TRBJ2-3, with 11 bases identical to TRBD2. The CDR3 length is 18 residues. J lost 0 bases, V lost 2 bases, and 7 bases had no gene match. Germline-derived CDR1 and CDR2 are KGHSH and LQKENI. This CDR3 reads CASSPGTSGRTSTDTQYF. The CDR3 coding sequence is TGTGCCAGCTCACCAGGGACTAGCGGACGCACTAGCACAGATACGCAGTATTTT.

The V and J genes are TRBV7-9 and TRBJ2-5; possibly TRBD1 for D (6 bases). Germline V lookup: CDR1 SEHNR, CDR2 FQNEAQ (reference sequence). Trimming took off 4 bases at V and 5 bases at J, with 14 bases between the two ends. The CDR3 extends over 14 amino acids. The CDR3 nucleotides read TGTGCCAGCAGCTCGATTGGGGGCACGGAGACCCAGTACTTC. The encoded protein is CASSSIGGTETQYF.

CDR3 residues: CASSFGLAGVTDTQYF. CDR3 nucleotide sequence: TGTGCCAGCAGCTTTGGACTAGCGGGGGTCACAGATACGCAGTATTTT. The chain recombines TRBV5-4 with TRBJ2-3, with 13 bases matching TRBD2. The germline CDR1 and CDR2 sequences are SGHNT and YYREEE (reference sequence). The CDR3 sequence is 16 residues long. V trimming: 2 bases; J trimming: 2 bases; junction bases outside the gene matches: 2.

This clone was observed a handful of times. The chain recombines TRBV27 with TRBJ1-5; tentative D call: TRBD1 (5 bases). CDR1 is MNHEY, CDR2 SMNVEV, per germline (reference sequence). Deletions cut 10 bases from V and 7 bases from J, with 17 bases between. This CDR3 is built from 13 residues. CDR3 coding DNA: TGTGCCAACGGCGGGCCCCGGGGGCAGCCCCAGCATTTT. Translating it yields CANGGPRGQPQHF.

This chain joins TRBV7-9 and TRBJ1-1; 9 positions agree with TRBD1. The CDR3 covers 15 residues. The germline V gene has CDR1 SEHNR and CDR2 FQNEAQ (reference sequence). V dropped 2 bases and J dropped 3; count of bases not matched to a gene: 4. DNA of the CDR3: TGTGCCAGCAGCTTACAACAGGGGGCGCACACTGAAGCTTTCTTT. It yields the protein CASSLQQGAHTEAFF.

The rearrangement joins TRBV5-8 to TRBJ1-2; D might be TRBD1 (5 bases). Germline-derived CDR1 and CDR2 are SGHTS and YDEGEE. The V end lost 4 bases, the J end lost 3 bases, and 13 bases lay between the germline ends. The CDR3 has 14 amino acids. The CDR3 protein is CASSVFQGDYGYTF. The CDR3 region has the DNA TGTGCCAGCAGCGTGTTTCAGGGCGACTATGGCTACACCTTC.

This chain uses TRBV28 with TRBJ2-7; the D gene is possibly TRBD1 (5 bases). Germline loops: CDR1 MDHEN, CDR2 SYDVKM. Trimming left V 1 base short and J 2 bases short, with 9 bases between. The CDR3 is made up of 14 amino acids. The CDR3 loop reads CASSLSRDPYEQYF. The DNA of the CDR3 is TGTGCCAGCAGTTTATCCAGGGATCCCTACGAGCAGTACTTC.

This clone was seen only once. The V and J genes are TRBV5-4 and TRBJ2-5; D is possibly TRBD2 (5 bases). V dropped 4 bases and J dropped 4 bases, with 5 bases sitting between them. Germline V gene data show CDR1 as SGHNT and CDR2 as YYREEE (reference sequence). The CDR3 is 11 residues long. For the CDR3, the DNA is TGTGCCAGCAGCGAGGGAGAGACCCAGTACTTC. Its protein is CASSEGETQYF. Filled out from reference TRBV5-4 and TRBJ2-5, the complete variable domain reads ETGVTQSPTHLIKTRGQQVTLRCSSQSGHNTVSWYQQALGQGPQFIFQYYREEENGRGNFPPRFSGLQFPNYSSELNVNALELDDSALYLCASSEGETQYFGPGTRLLVL.

This clone was seen a single time. CDR3 residues: CASSLEGQGFGYTF. The DNA of the CDR3 is TGTGCCAGCAGCTTGGAGGGCCAGGGGTTTGGCTACACCTTC. The chain couples TRBV5-5 to TRBJ1-2, with D maybe TRBD1 (6 bases). CDR3 length: 14 amino acids. CDR1 SGHKS and CDR2 YYEKEE come from the germline V gene (reference sequence). The V end was cut by 0 bases, the J end by 7 bases, with 13 bases between.

V usage is TRBV9 and J usage is TRBJ2-1, with a tentative D call TRBD2 (7 bases). V dropped 3 bases and J dropped 5 bases, with 18 bases sitting between them. The CDR3 runs to 16 residues. Germline assignment: CDR1 SGDLS and CDR2 YYNGEE. As DNA, the CDR3 is TGTGCCAGCAGCGGAAGGGGGGGAAAACTTAACAATGAGCAGTTCTTC. Protein sequence: CASSGRGGKLNNEQFF. Looking up the rest from reference TRBV9 and TRBJ2-1 gives the full variable domain: DSGVTQTPKHLITATGQRVTLRCSPRSGDLSVYWYQQSLDQGLQFLIQYYNGEERAKGNILERFSAQQFPDLHSELNLSSLELGDSALYFCASSGRGGKLNNEQFFGPGTRLTVL.

This clone showed up just a few times. The chain has TRBV2 and TRBJ2-1, with 9 bases lining up with TRBD2. The CDR3 contains 15 residues. V shed 6 bases and J 5 bases; nucleotides not matched to a gene: 8. Germline loops: CDR1 SNHLY, CDR2 FYNNEI. The CDR3 DNA reads as TGTGCCAGCAGATTAGAGACTAGCGGTAACAATGAGCAGTTCTTC. Protein: CASRLETSGNNEQFF.

This clone was found a few times. J is TRBJ1-5 and V is TRBV19, with D possibly being TRBD1 (6 bases). Germline assignment: CDR1 LNHDA and CDR2 SQIVND (reference sequence). The CDR3 has 16 residues. Between the trimmed V and J ends, which lost 7 bases and 4 bases, there was a span of 20 bases. CDR3 amino acids: CASTTGGGIGNQPQHF. Here the CDR3 DNA reads TGTGCCAGTACCACCGGCGGGGGCATAGGGAATCAGCCCCAGCATTTT. Supplemented by reference TRBV19 and TRBJ1-5, the full variable domain reads DGGITQSPKYLFRKEGQNVTLSCEQNLNHDAMYWYRQDPGQGLRLIYYSQIVNDFQKGDIAEGYSVSREKKESFPLTVTSAQKNPTAFYLCASTTGGGIGNQPQHFGDGTRLSIL.

The chain has TRBV5-1 and TRBJ2-5, with 9 positions matching TRBD1. The J segment lost 4 bases and the V segment lost 5 bases, leaving 0 bases of the junction unmatched. CDR1 is SGHRS, CDR2 YFSETQ, per germline. The CDR3 is 12 amino acids. CDR3 protein: CASRDRGETQYF. DNA for the CDR3: TGCGCCAGCAGGGACAGGGGAGAGACCCAGTACTTC.

V gene TRBV27 combines with J gene TRBJ2-7; TRBD1 aligns across 9 bases. The CDR3 consists of 15 residues. Germline loops: CDR1 MNHEY, CDR2 SMNVEV (reference sequence). Germline trimming cut 5 bases from V and 6 bases from J; bases unmatched to any gene: 11. Written as DNA, the CDR3 is TGTGCCAGCAGTGGCTTTGGACAGGGGAAGGGCGAGCAGTACTTC. Amino acid sequence: CASSGFGQGKGEQYF.

The rearrangement links TRBV2 to TRBJ2-5, with 8 bases identical to TRBD1. This CDR3 has 13 amino acids. In germline, CDR1 is SNHLY, CDR2 FYNNEI. V gave up 8 bases and J gave up 1 base; unmatched junction bases: 3. The CDR3 reads CASATGGQETQYF. The CDR3 region has the DNA TGTGCCAGCGCCACAGGGGGCCAAGAGACCCAGTACTTC.

This chain links TRBV2 with TRBJ2-3, with 7 bases fitting TRBD2. CDR1 SNHLY and CDR2 FYNNEI come from the germline V gene. The CDR3 has 14 residues. V lost 4 bases, J lost 4 bases, and 5 bases stayed unmatched. Here the CDR3 DNA reads TGTGCCAGCAGTGGAGGACTAGTATCAGATACGCAGTATTTT. The encoded protein is CASSGGLVSDTQYF.

The chain links TRBV18 to TRBJ2-5, with 8 bases identical to TRBD2. Per germline, CDR1 KGHSH and CDR2 LQKENI. This CDR3 has 15 amino acids. J gave up 5 bases and V 6 bases, and 11 bases lay outside the gene matches. CDR3 amino acids: CASSSVSGSLETQYF. As DNA, the CDR3 is TGTGCCAGCTCCTCAGTCAGCGGGAGTTTGGAGACCCAGTACTTC.